The entry below describes one T cell receptor (beta chain). Its antigen is as yet unknown. This entry is derived from a study of blood T cells in healthy people across ages. General study findings and limits: Naive T cell percentage by flow cytometry tracked strongly with beta diversity.

Germline trimming cut 3 bases from V and 5 bases from J; bases unmatched to any gene: 7. CDR3 length equals 14 residues. The germline V gene encodes CDR1 DFQATT and CDR2 SNEGSKA (reference sequence). A second about 7 to 11 cycle PCR used barcoded and J-beta primers. TCRdb re-analysed the 5' RACE reads in MiXCR, keeping a single row per CDR3 protein. The table shows about 1.8 million distinct CDR3 sequences, with 40% to 55% occurring only once. The sample was blood. The clonotype comes from a woman in her forties in good health. This chain uses TRBV20-1 with TRBJ2-3; 8 bases are shared with TRBD2. The CDR3 DNA reads TGCAGTGCTAGCCGACTAGCGAAAGGAGATACGCAGTATTTT. Protein product: CSASRLAKGDTQYF.